This T cell receptor (beta chain) comes out of a study of CD8 T cells in Susac syndrome. The CDR3 consists of 13 residues. CDR1 and CDR2 (germline): SGDLS, YYNGEE. V lost 9 bases to trimming and J lost 2 bases, with 11 bases between them. Reverse transcription of about 0.5 to 1 ug RNA used random hexamers. The method of amplification for TCR beta CDR3 was immunoSEQ multiplex PCR, covering 54 Vbeta and 13 Jbeta. TCRdb ran MiXCR on the immunoSEQ multiplex PCR reads and lists one entry per CDR3 protein. The sample lists about 440,000 distinct CDR3 sequences, more than 70% seen once, with about 0.12% in the top ten.

The chain employs TRBV9 and TRBJ2-2; D uncertain. The clonotype was recovered from a human donor with multiple sclerosis. The material sequenced was CD8+ T cells from PBMCs. CDR3 sequence: CATRRENTGELFF. The CDR3 DNA reads TGTGCCACCCGGCGTGAAAACACCGGGGAGCTGTTTTTT. Full variable domain (missing parts from reference TRBV9 and TRBJ2-2): DSGVTQTPKHLITATGQRVTLRCSPRSGDLSVYWYQQSLDQGLQFLIQYYNGEERAKGNILERFSAQQFPDLHSELNLSSLELGDSALYFCATRRENTGELFFGEGSRLTVL.